These T cell receptor beta chains were read from a single sample in a study of T cells after yellow fever vaccination. MiXCR, run by TCRdb on the 5' RACE reads, gives a single entry per CDR3 protein. The table shows about 57,000 distinct CDR3 sequences, with less than 8.5% occurring only once. The sequenced sample was CD8+ T cells sorted from PBMCs, obtained 15 days after the yellow fever booster vaccination. The receptors here all came from a man aged 30 to 39 who received the YFV17D yellow fever vaccine. Both conserved end residues are part of each CDR3. D genes are given only for firm matches. Part of the rows lack a size; the others show once, few, many or a class for expanded clones.

DNA: TGCGCCAGCAGCCCGCGGGGTGGAGGCGAGCAGTTCTTC
CDR3: CASSPRGGGEQFF
J: TRBJ2-1
size: many
V: TRBV5-1
D: .

DNA: TGTGCCAGCAGCTCCGGGACAGGGACGTTATCCGGGGAGCTGTTTTTT
CDR3: CASSSGTGTLSGELFF
J: TRBJ2-2
size: many
V: TRBV7-2
D: TRBD1

DNA: TGCGCCAGCAGCTTGGAGGAGAACACTGAAGCTTTCTTT
CDR3: CASSLEENTEAFF
J: TRBJ1-1
size: many
V: TRBV5-1
D: .

DNA: TGTGCCAGCAGTCCGAGACTGAGCTCCTACAATGAGCAGTTCTTC
CDR3: CASSPRLSSYNEQFF
J: TRBJ2-1
size: many
V: TRBV27
D: .

DNA: TGCAGCGCCCGAAAAGATCCAGATACGCAGTATTTT
CDR3: CSARKDPDTQYF
J: TRBJ2-3
size: many
V: TRBV29-1
D: .

DNA: TGTGCCTGGAGTTGGACAGGGAATGAGCAGTTCTTC
CDR3: CAWSWTGNEQFF
J: TRBJ2-1
size: many
V: TRBV30
D: TRBD1

DNA: TGTGCCAGCCAATCTCCGGGGGAGACCCAGTACTTC
CDR3: CASQSPGETQYF
J: TRBJ2-5
size: many
V: TRBV13
D: .

DNA: TGCAGTGCTAAAAAAGACATTCTGCCCGGCTACACCTTC
CDR3: CSAKKDILPGYTF
J: TRBJ1-2
size: many
V: TRBV20-1
D: .

DNA: TGTGCCAGCAGTGAAGTTACGAGGAACACAGATACGCAGTATTTT
CDR3: CASSEVTRNTDTQYF
J: TRBJ2-3
size: many
V: TRBV2
D: .

DNA: TGTGCCAGCTCATCACAGGGGTTCGGCTCCTACAATGAGCAGTTCTTC
CDR3: CASSSQGFGSYNEQFF
J: TRBJ2-1
size: many
V: TRBV27
D: TRBD1

DNA: TGTGCCAGCAGTTACAGGAGCTCCTACGAGCAGTACTTC
CDR3: CASSYRSSYEQYF
J: TRBJ2-7
size: many
V: TRBV12-3/TRBV12-4
D: .

DNA: TGTGCCAGCCCCCACATGGGAGGCGGCTACACCTTC
CDR3: CASPHMGGGYTF
J: TRBJ1-2
size: many
V: TRBV12-3/TRBV12-4
D: .

DNA: TGTGCCAGCAGCTTATTACTAGCGGGAGGTGGTGAACAGTACTTC
CDR3: CASSLLLAGGGEQYF
J: TRBJ2-7
size: many
V: TRBV7-6
D: TRBD2

DNA: TGTGCCAGCAGCTTAGGGCTCGATCCCCACGAGCAGTACTTC
CDR3: CASSLGLDPHEQYF
J: TRBJ2-7
size: many
V: TRBV7-6
D: .

DNA: TGTGCTAGCAGCTTATCAGGGGGCCCCACCGGGGAGCTGTTTTTT
CDR3: CASSLSGGPTGELFF
J: TRBJ2-2
size: many
V: TRBV7-7
D: TRBD1

DNA: TGTGCCAGCAGTCTCCCGGCGGGACTAGCGGAGGACAATGAGCAGTTCTTC
CDR3: CASSLPAGLAEDNEQFF
J: TRBJ2-1
size: many
V: TRBV6-2/TRBV6-3
D: TRBD2

DNA: TGTGCCAGCAGGTTGGGGGCCAACGTCCTGACTTTC
CDR3: CASRLGANVLTF
J: TRBJ2-6
size: large
V: TRBV12-3/TRBV12-4
D: .

DNA: TGTGCCAGCAGCCCTGGGACAGGGTCCCTCTCTGGGGCCAACGTCCTGACTTTC
CDR3: CASSPGTGSLSGANVLTF
J: TRBJ2-6
size: many
V: TRBV7-8
D: TRBD1

DNA: TGTGCCAGCAGCCCCTTCACGACTGGGCAAGAGACCCAGTACTTC
CDR3: CASSPFTTGQETQYF
J: TRBJ2-5
size: many
V: TRBV5-5
D: .

DNA: TGCGCCAGCAGCCCTAATACGGGAGGGTTTCCCGGGGAGCTGTTTTTT
CDR3: CASSPNTGGFPGELFF
J: TRBJ2-2
size: many
V: TRBV4-3
D: TRBD2

DNA: TGTGCCAGCAGTTACATCAGTGCGTTGGGGTTTGGAGAGACCCAGTACTTC
CDR3: CASSYISALGFGETQYF
J: TRBJ2-5
size: many
V: TRBV6-2/TRBV6-3
D: .

DNA: TGTGCCAGCAGGGCGGGACATTCCCTGGGGGAGACCCAGTACTTC
CDR3: CASRAGHSLGETQYF
J: TRBJ2-5
size: many
V: TRBV6-1
D: .

DNA: TGTGCCAGCAGCTTGGCCGGGCCTGAAGCTTTCTTT
CDR3: CASSLAGPEAFF
J: TRBJ1-1
size: many
V: TRBV7-3
D: .

DNA: TGTGCCAGCAGCTCCGCCTTCGGGAACACTGAAGCTTTCTTT
CDR3: CASSSAFGNTEAFF
J: TRBJ1-1
size: many
V: TRBV13
D: .

DNA: TGCGCCAGCAGCTTGGACGACAGCCACGAGCAGTACTTC
CDR3: CASSLDDSHEQYF
J: TRBJ2-7
size: many
V: TRBV5-1
D: .

DNA: TGCGCCAGCAGCTGGCCGGGACAGTCAAGTGGGGCCAACGTCCTGACTTTC
CDR3: CASSWPGQSSGANVLTF
J: TRBJ2-6
size: many
V: TRBV5-1
D: TRBD1

DNA: TGTGCCAGCAGACCCATTACTAGCCATAACACCTACGAGCAGTACTTC
CDR3: CASRPITSHNTYEQYF
J: TRBJ2-7
size: many
V: TRBV27
D: .

DNA: TGCAGTGCTAGTAGGGATCCCTACGAGCAGTACTTC
CDR3: CSASRDPYEQYF
J: TRBJ2-7
size: many
V: TRBV20-1
D: .

DNA: TGTGCCAGTAGCATGGGAGGTAACGCCTACGAGCAGTACTTC
CDR3: CASSMGGNAYEQYF
J: TRBJ2-7
size: many
V: TRBV19
D: .

DNA: TGTGCCAGCAGCTTCGGAGGCCCAAAAACCGGGGAGCTGTTTTTT
CDR3: CASSFGGPKTGELFF
J: TRBJ2-2
size: many
V: TRBV7-2
D: .

DNA: TGTGCCATCCAGCGCGATACGCAGTATTTT
CDR3: CAIQRDTQYF
J: TRBJ2-3
size: .
V: TRBV12-3/TRBV12-4
D: .

DNA: TGTGCCAGCAGCATGGGGGGGCGGTTGGAATACAATGAGCAGTTCTTC
CDR3: CASSMGGRLEYNEQFF
J: TRBJ2-1
size: many
V: TRBV7-6
D: .

DNA: TGTGCCAGCAGCCTTAGACTAGCGGGAGGGAGCTCCTACAATGAGCAGTTCTTC
CDR3: CASSLRLAGGSSYNEQFF
J: TRBJ2-1
size: many
V: TRBV9
D: TRBD2

DNA: TGTGCCAGCAGCTTGGGGGGGGGGTTCGTTGCGGGAGTTAATGAGCAGTTCTTC
CDR3: CASSLGGGFVAGVNEQFF
J: TRBJ2-1
size: .
V: TRBV11-1
D: TRBD2

DNA: TGTGCCAGTAGTATAGAGTGGGGGCCGCAAGGGGCCAACGTCCTGACTTTC
CDR3: CASSIEWGPQGANVLTF
J: TRBJ2-6
size: .
V: TRBV19
D: .

DNA: TGTGCCATGGGCTCCAGACAGGGCTTCTGGTATGGCTACACCTTC
CDR3: CAMGSRQGFWYGYTF
J: TRBJ1-2
size: once
V: TRBV7-8
D: TRBD1

DNA: TGTGCCACCAGCCATGATTTTTTAGGGCGGCAAGAGACCCAGTACTTC
CDR3: CATSHDFLGRQETQYF
J: TRBJ2-5
size: many
V: TRBV15
D: .

DNA: TGTGCCACCAGCCCCACCGAACTAGCGGGAGGGCACTACGAGCAGTACTTC
CDR3: CATSPTELAGGHYEQYF
J: TRBJ2-7
size: many
V: TRBV15
D: TRBD2

DNA: TGCGCCAGCAGCCAAGATCGAGATAGCGGGTCCGCCAATGAGCAGTTCTTC
CDR3: CASSQDRDSGSANEQFF
J: TRBJ2-1
size: many
V: TRBV4-3
D: TRBD2

DNA: TGCAGTGCTAGAGAGTTGGCGACAGGGGTCGAAGATACGCAGTATTTT
CDR3: CSARELATGVEDTQYF
J: TRBJ2-3
size: many
V: TRBV20-1
D: TRBD1

DNA: TGCGCCAGCAGCCAAAATAGCGTCGGGGCCTACAATGAGCAGTTCTTC
CDR3: CASSQNSVGAYNEQFF
J: TRBJ2-1
size: many
V: TRBV4-3
D: .

DNA: TGCGCCAGCAGCTCAAGAAGGTACTTC
CDR3: CASSSRRYF
J: TRBJ2-7
size: .
V: TRBV23-1
D: .

DNA: TGTGCCAGCAGCATCGTGGGTGTTCCCGAGCAGTACTTC
CDR3: CASSIVGVPEQYF
J: TRBJ2-7
size: .
V: TRBV7-2
D: .

DNA: TGTGCCAGCAGCCTTAGGGGGTTGACGGACTACGAGCAGTACTTC
CDR3: CASSLRGLTDYEQYF
J: TRBJ2-7
size: many
V: TRBV28
D: .

DNA: TGCAGCGTTGAAGAGGCCTACGAGCAGTACTTC
CDR3: CSVEEAYEQYF
J: TRBJ2-7
size: many
V: TRBV29-1
D: .

DNA: TGCGCCAGCAGCCGAAAGCCTGAAGGGGAACCTGAGTTCTTC
CDR3: CASSRKPEGEPEFF
J: TRBJ2-1
size: many
V: TRBV4-1
D: .

DNA: TGTGCCAGCAGCTTACCCGGGAACAGTGAAATCTATGGCTACACCTTC
CDR3: CASSLPGNSEIYGYTF
J: TRBJ1-2
size: .
V: TRBV7-9
D: .

DNA: TGCGCCAGCAGCTTGGGACAGATGAACACTGAAGCTTTCTTT
CDR3: CASSLGQMNTEAFF
J: TRBJ1-1
size: many
V: TRBV5-1
D: .

DNA: TGCGCCAGCAGCACGGACAGATGGAACACCGGGGAGCTGTTTTTT
CDR3: CASSTDRWNTGELFF
J: TRBJ2-2
size: .
V: TRBV4-1
D: .

DNA: TGCAGTGCTAGTGAGTCCAACCAACATCAGCCCCAGCATTTT
CDR3: CSASESNQHQPQHF
J: TRBJ1-5
size: many
V: TRBV20-1
D: .

DNA: TGCGCCAGCAGCTTGGCCGGGACAGGGTATGGCTACACCTTC
CDR3: CASSLAGTGYGYTF
J: TRBJ1-2
size: many
V: TRBV5-1
D: TRBD1

DNA: TGTGCCAGCAGTCCCAACCCAGGGGGCTACAATGAGCAGTTCTTC
CDR3: CASSPNPGGYNEQFF
J: TRBJ2-1
size: many
V: TRBV6-5
D: TRBD1

DNA: TGTGCCAGCAGCCCGCCCGTGACTAGCGGTGTGGGGGTCGTGTATTTT
CDR3: CASSPPVTSGVGVVYF
J: TRBJ2-3
size: .
V: TRBV7-6
D: TRBD2

DNA: TGTGCCAGCAGTTTCAAGAGGGACGCGTACGAGCAGTACTTC
CDR3: CASSFKRDAYEQYF
J: TRBJ2-7
size: many
V: TRBV12-3/TRBV12-4
D: .

DNA: TGTGCCAGCAGCTTGTGGGGGACAGGGTATGGCTACACCTTC
CDR3: CASSLWGTGYGYTF
J: TRBJ1-2
size: few
V: TRBV5-4
D: TRBD1